This T cell receptor (beta chain) stems from a study of technical replicates of blood from several donors. Libraries were prepared by immunoSEQ multiplex PCR; TCRdb keeps only in-frame clonotypes and omits some of them. Among approximately 73,000 clones listed, 96% were seen once. The CDR3 sequence is 15 residues long. Unmatched junction bases numbered 3, after V lost 0 bases and J lost 4 bases. Per the germline V gene, CDR1 is MGHDK and CDR2 is SYGVNS. The sequenced sample consisted of T cells isolated from PBMCs. The receptor was isolated from a human donor in good health. The V call is TRBV25-1, the J call TRBJ1-1, with TRBD1 matching over 9 bases. In nucleotides, the CDR3 is TGTGCCAGCAGTGAATATGGACAGGGGCCCACTGAAGCTTTCTTT. Protein sequence: CASSEYGQGPTEAFF.